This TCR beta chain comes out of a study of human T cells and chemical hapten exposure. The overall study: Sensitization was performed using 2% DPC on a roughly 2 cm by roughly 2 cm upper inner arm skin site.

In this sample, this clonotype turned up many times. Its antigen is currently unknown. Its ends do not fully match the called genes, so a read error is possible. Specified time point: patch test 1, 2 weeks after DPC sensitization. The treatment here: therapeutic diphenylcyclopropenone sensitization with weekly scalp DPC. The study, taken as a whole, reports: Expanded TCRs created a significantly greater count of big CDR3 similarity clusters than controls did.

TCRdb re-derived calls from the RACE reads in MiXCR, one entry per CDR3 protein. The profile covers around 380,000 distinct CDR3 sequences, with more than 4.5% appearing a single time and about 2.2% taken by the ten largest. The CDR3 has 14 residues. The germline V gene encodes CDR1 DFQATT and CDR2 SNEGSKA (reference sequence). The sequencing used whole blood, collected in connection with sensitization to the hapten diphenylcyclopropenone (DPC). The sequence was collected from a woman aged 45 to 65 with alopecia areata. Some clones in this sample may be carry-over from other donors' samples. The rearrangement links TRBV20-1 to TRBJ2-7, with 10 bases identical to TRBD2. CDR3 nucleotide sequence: TGCAGTGCTGGAGAGGCTAGCGGGAGCTACGAGCAGTACTTC. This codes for CSAGEASGSYEQYF.